The 27 T cell receptor beta chains reported below all come from one sample, sequenced in a study of post-analysis software for immune sequencing data. TCR beta cDNA libraries included unique molecular identifiers. TCRdb called the PCR reads again in MiXCR, with one record for every CDR3 protein. This repertoire shows fewer than 900,000 distinct CDR3 sequences, roughly 50% found once; its top ten account for just under 5%. These receptors are not linked to any known antigen. General study points: Patients showed TRBV5-6, TRBV5-1 and TRBV20-1 among several TRBV segments more frequent than in controls.

Sequenced: blood. The receptors were sampled from a girl aged 10-17 years with multiple sclerosis.

This sequence joins TRBV7-2 and TRBJ1-1; 7 positions match TRBD1. CDR3 length: 12 residues. The trim removed 5 bases at V and 11 bases at J, leaving 8 bases unmatched. Germline V gene data show CDR1 as SGHTA and CDR2 as FQGNSA. The DNA for the CDR3 is TGTGCCAGCAGCGGTCAGGGGGGAAGGGCTTTCTTT. This gives the protein CASSGQGGRAFF.

The chain couples TRBV3-1 to TRBJ1-6, with D unclear. The germline V and J ends were trimmed by 4 bases and 6 bases, with 10 bases remaining between them. The CDR3 is 14 residues long. Germline CDR1 reads LGHDT; CDR2 reads YNNKEL (reference sequence). CDR3 region: CASSPRTGNSPLHF. DNA of the CDR3: TGTGCCAGCAGCCCCCGCACGGGTAATTCACCCCTCCACTTT.

The table lists this clonotype with a few counts. The V call is TRBV20-1, the J call TRBJ2-5; no reliable D call. Judging by the DNA end, TRBJ2-7 fits better; the J call may be wrong. The CDR3 has 14 residues. Per the germline V gene, CDR1 is DFQATT and CDR2 is SNEGSKA (reference sequence). This CDR3 reads CSARPTRLRYEQYF. CDR3 coding DNA: TGCAGTGCTAGACCAACCCGACTTCGGTACGAGCAGTACTTC.

This clonotype showed up just a few times. The V call is TRBV12-3 or TRBV12-4, the J call TRBJ2-5, with 10 bases matching TRBD2. CDR3 size: 15 residues. The junction had 7 bases not matched to a gene; V was cut back by 5 bases and J by 4 bases. The CDR3 sequence: CASSPAGGPGETQYF. CDR3 coding DNA: TGTGCCAGCAGTCCAGCGGGAGGGCCAGGAGAGACCCAGTACTTC.

The chain carries TRBV9 and TRBJ2-7, with 8 bases lining up with TRBD2. V shed 3 bases, J shed 0 bases, and the junction held 5 bases outside the gene matches. The CDR3 has 15 amino acids. CDR1 is SGDLS, CDR2 YYNGEE, per germline. The CDR3 sequence is CASSAYSGSSYEQYF. The CDR3 DNA is TGTGCCAGCAGCGCCTACAGCGGGAGCTCCTACGAGCAGTACTTC.

This clonotype occurred a few times. V gene TRBV7-6 combines with J gene TRBJ2-5; D uncertain. Trimming stripped 4 bases from V and 4 bases from J, with 13 bases between. The CDR3 is 14 amino acids. Germline lookup yields CDR1 SGHVS and CDR2 FNYEAQ. CDR3 nucleotides: TGTGCCAGCAGCTCAACCCCCTGGGGAGAGACCCAGTACTTC. Translating it yields CASSSTPWGETQYF.

CDR3 region: CSAGRVNEQFF. In nucleotides, the CDR3 is TGCAGTGCTGGCAGGGTTAATGAGCAGTTCTTC. V and J are TRBV20-1 and TRBJ2-1, with D perhaps matching TRBD1 (5 bases). This CDR3 contains 11 residues. Germline CDR1 DFQATT, CDR2 SNEGSKA (reference sequence). V was trimmed by 5 bases and J by 7 bases, leaving 9 bases between them.

The rearrangement links TRBV12-3 or TRBV12-4 to TRBJ1-4; D gene uncertain. V lost 4 bases and J lost 0, with 12 bases in between. The CDR3 has 16 amino acids. The CDR3 DNA reads as TGTGCCAGCAGTTCCGCCGGGGTTGCAACTAATGAAAAACTGTTTTTT. Its protein product is CASSSAGVATNEKLFF.

This clonotype was recorded a few times. The genes are TRBV6-2 or TRBV6-3 and TRBJ1-2; D perhaps matches TRBD1 (5 bases). The CDR3 consists of 17 residues. Germline CDR1 and CDR2: MNHEY and SVGEGT. V was clipped by 2 bases and J by 4 bases, with 20 bases between them. CDR3 loop: CASSYRAGSGGSYGYTF. DNA of the CDR3: TGTGCCAGCAGTTACCGCGCGGGCTCCGGGGGGTCCTATGGCTACACCTTC.

The rearrangement uses TRBV10-3 and TRBJ2-1, with D uncertain. CDR3 length: 12 residues. V gave up 0 bases and J gave up 12 bases, with 9 bases separating them. Per the germline V gene, CDR1 is ENHRY and CDR2 is SYGVKD. CDR3 region: CAISESGGLQFF. The CDR3 DNA reads TGTGCCATCAGTGAGTCAGGTGGGTTGCAGTTCTTC.

The chain is built from TRBV10-3 and TRBJ2-1; 8 nucleotides line up with TRBD2. The CDR3 extends over 17 amino acids. The V gene's germline CDR1 is ENHRY and CDR2 SYGVKD. The trim removed 5 bases at V and 0 bases at J, leaving 9 bases unmatched. This CDR3 is CAISSFTGTSSYNEQFF. The CDR3 region has the DNA TGTGCCATCAGTTCCTTTACCGGGACTAGCTCCTACAATGAGCAGTTCTTC.

V gene TRBV6-1 combines with J gene TRBJ2-7; 10 bases agree with TRBD2. Germline-derived CDR1 and CDR2 are MNHNS and SASEGT. This CDR3 comprises 17 residues. Trimming removed 4 bases from V and 7 bases from J; junction bases left unmatched: 16. CDR3 sequence: CASSGRLLAGKTHEQYF. In DNA form, the CDR3 reads TGTGCCAGCAGTGGAAGATTACTAGCGGGAAAAACCCATGAGCAGTACTTC.

The chain combines TRBV9 with TRBJ1-1; 9 bases map to TRBD1. The CDR3 spans 15 residues. V shed 4 bases and J 1 base; nucleotides not matched to a gene: 5. The germline V gene encodes CDR1 SGDLS and CDR2 YYNGEE. DNA for the CDR3: TGTGCCAGCAGCCCACGGACAGGGGCGAACACTGAAGCTTTCTTT. Its protein is CASSPRTGANTEAFF. Using reference TRBV9 and TRBJ1-1 for the parts outside the CDR3, the full variable domain is DSGVTQTPKHLITATGQRVTLRCSPRSGDLSVYWYQQSLDQGLQFLIQYYNGEERAKGNILERFSAQQFPDLHSELNLSSLELGDSALYFCASSPRTGANTEAFFGQGTRLTVV.

Comments on this clonotype: A much larger clone differs by one base, so this may be a read error. The chain couples TRBV6-1 to TRBJ2-7, with D uncertain. CDR1 is MNHNS and CDR2 is SASEGT in the germline V gene. The CDR3 extends over 14 amino acids. The V end was cut by 5 bases, the J end by 8 bases, with 19 bases between. CDR3 DNA sequence: TGTGCCAGCAGTATAACAAGGAGTCGGAATAAGCAGTACTTC. Its protein is CASSITRSRNKQYF.

This clonotype was seen a few times. The chain is built from TRBV7-2 and TRBJ2-1; 8 bases are shared with TRBD2. The germline V gene has CDR1 SGHTA and CDR2 FQGNSA. The CDR3 is 16 residues long. Trimming at V came to 5 bases and at J to 1 base, leaving 7 bases not matched to a gene. As DNA, the CDR3 is TGTGCCAGCAGCGGCGAGCGGGAGTGGTCCTACAATGAGCAGTTCTTC. As protein: CASSGEREWSYNEQFF.

CDR3 nucleotide sequence: TGTGCCAGCAGCGTTGGTTTTTCGGGCCGAGGGGTGGACAATGAGCAGTTCTTC. It encodes CASSVGFSGRGVDNEQFF. The rearrangement links TRBV9 to TRBJ2-1; D may be TRBD1 or TRBD2 (5 bases each). Per the germline V gene, CDR1 is SGDLS and CDR2 is YYNGEE. The CDR3 extends over 18 amino acids. Trimming took off 2 bases at V and 5 bases at J, with 23 bases between the two ends.

The chain has TRBV15 and TRBJ2-5; 8 bases match TRBD2. Germline trimming cut 3 bases from V and 2 bases from J; bases unmatched to any gene: 8. CDR3 length: 16 amino acids. Germline CDR1 reads LNHNV; CDR2 reads YYDKDF (reference sequence). CDR3 residues: CATSRELAVLQETQYF. The CDR3 nucleotides are TGTGCCACCAGCAGGGAACTAGCGGTCCTTCAAGAGACCCAGTACTTC.

The sample holds a few counts of this clonotype. The chain combines TRBV25-1 with TRBJ1-2, with 7 bases fitting TRBD1. The CDR3 loop spans 15 amino acids. V lost 3 bases and J lost 1; bases outside the gene matches: 5. Germline V CDR1 and CDR2: MGHDK, SYGVNS. CDR3 sequence (DNA): TGTGCCAGCAGTGATCGGGCAGGGGGTAACTATGGCTACACCTTC. This codes for CASSDRAGGNYGYTF.

The rearrangement joins TRBV10-3 to TRBJ2-1; tentative D call: TRBD2 (6 bases). Germline V gene lookup returns CDR1 ENHRY and CDR2 SYGVKD. The CDR3 is 15 residues long. V was cut by 3 bases and J by 0 bases, with 9 bases left in between. The CDR3 nucleotides are TGTGCCATCAGTGATTCGGGGGACTCCTACAATGAGCAGTTCTTC. Its protein is CAISDSGDSYNEQFF.

J is TRBJ2-4 and V is TRBV6-1; D uncertain. The J call may be faulty, since TRBJ2-7 better matches the DNA end. The CDR3 runs to 10 residues. Germline CDR1 reads MNHNS; CDR2 reads SASEGT. CDR3 in amino acids: CASRDYEQYF. The CDR3 DNA is TGTGCCAGCCGCGACTACGAGCAGTACTTC.

This clonotype was picked up a small number of times. J is TRBJ2-1 and V is TRBV12-3 or TRBV12-4; D gene uncertain. V lost 6 bases to trimming and J lost 9 bases, with 9 bases between them. This CDR3 contains 11 residues. In nucleotides, the CDR3 is TGTGCCAGCAGCTTCGGCCCTGAGCAGTTCTTC. Translated, it gives CASSFGPEQFF.

The J gene is TRBJ2-1, the V gene TRBV13; D not certain. CDR3 size: 11 residues. Germline assignment: CDR1 PRHDT and CDR2 FYEKMQ (reference sequence). V was trimmed by 1 base and J by 10 bases, leaving 5 bases between them. The CDR3 DNA reads as TGTGCCAGCAGCTTAGATCGCGAGCAGTTCTTC. Protein product: CASSLDREQFF.

This rearrangement joins TRBV10-3 to TRBJ1-4; 7 nucleotides align to TRBD1. The CDR3 has 15 residues. Unmatched junction bases numbered 8, after V lost 4 bases and J lost 6 bases. Germline V gene data show CDR1 as ENHRY and CDR2 as SYGVKD. The CDR3, as DNA: TGTGCCATCAGTGCAATACAGGGGCTTGATGAAAAACTGTTTTTT. Translated, it gives CAISAIQGLDEKLFF.

This chain connects TRBV7-9 to TRBJ2-7; the match to TRBD2 covers 9 bases. Germline assignment: CDR1 SEHNR and CDR2 FQNEAQ (reference sequence). Trimming took 5 bases from V and 12 from J; bases not matched to a gene: 11. The CDR3 has 13 residues. CDR3 loop: CASSPRTSVSRYF. CDR3 nucleotides: TGTGCCAGCAGCCCCCGGACTAGCGTGAGTAGGTACTTC. Together with reference TRBV7-9 and TRBJ2-7, the CDR3 gives the full variable domain: DTGVSQNPRHKITKRGQNVTFRCDPISEHNRLYWYRQTLGQGPEFLTYFQNEAQLEKSRLLSDRFSAERPKGSFSTLEIQRTEQGDSAMYLCASSPRTSVSRYFGPGTRLTVT.

This clonotype has just a few counts. The chain is built from TRBV6-1 and TRBJ2-7, with 9 bases lining up with TRBD2. Germline lookup yields CDR1 MNHNS and CDR2 SASEGT. V lost 6 bases to trimming and J lost 1 base; unmatched junction nucleotides: 16. This CDR3 is 18 amino acids long. The DNA of the CDR3 is TGTGCCAGCAGCTTTAGCGGGAGTAGCGTAAGGTGGTCCTACGAGCAGTACTTC. The encoded protein is CASSFSGSSVRWSYEQYF.

This chain connects TRBV4-2 to TRBJ2-6; TRBD2 is a possible D gene (5 bases). CDR3 length: 18 residues. Germline CDR1 and CDR2: LGHNA and YNFKEQ. The V and J ends lost 0 bases and 0 bases respectively, with 12 bases between them. The CDR3 region is CASSQDPADLSGANVLTF. Here the CDR3 DNA reads TGTGCCAGCAGCCAAGATCCAGCGGACCTCTCTGGGGCCAACGTCCTGACTTTC.

This clonotype was observed a handful of times. The chain combines TRBV25-1 with TRBJ2-3, with D possibly matching TRBD1 (5 bases). This CDR3 is 16 amino acids long. The V end was cut by 2 bases, the J end by 4 bases, with 16 bases between. The V gene's germline CDR1 is MGHDK and CDR2 SYGVNS. The CDR3 loop is CASSEGVRGPADTQYF. CDR3 nucleotide sequence: TGTGCCAGCAGTGAAGGGGTAAGGGGCCCCGCAGATACGCAGTATTTT.